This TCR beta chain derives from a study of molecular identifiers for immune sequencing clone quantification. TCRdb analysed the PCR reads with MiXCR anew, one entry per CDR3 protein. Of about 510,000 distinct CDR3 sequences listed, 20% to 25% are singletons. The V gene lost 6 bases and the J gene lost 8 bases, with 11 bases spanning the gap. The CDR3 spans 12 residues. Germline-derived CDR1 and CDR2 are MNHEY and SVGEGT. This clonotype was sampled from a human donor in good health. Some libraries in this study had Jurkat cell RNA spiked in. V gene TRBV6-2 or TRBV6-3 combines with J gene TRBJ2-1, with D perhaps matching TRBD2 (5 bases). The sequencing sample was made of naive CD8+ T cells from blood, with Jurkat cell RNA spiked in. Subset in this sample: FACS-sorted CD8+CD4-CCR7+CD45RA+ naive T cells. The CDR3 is CASSEVEDEQFF. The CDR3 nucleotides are TGTGCCAGCAGCGAAGTGGAGGATGAGCAGTTCTTC.